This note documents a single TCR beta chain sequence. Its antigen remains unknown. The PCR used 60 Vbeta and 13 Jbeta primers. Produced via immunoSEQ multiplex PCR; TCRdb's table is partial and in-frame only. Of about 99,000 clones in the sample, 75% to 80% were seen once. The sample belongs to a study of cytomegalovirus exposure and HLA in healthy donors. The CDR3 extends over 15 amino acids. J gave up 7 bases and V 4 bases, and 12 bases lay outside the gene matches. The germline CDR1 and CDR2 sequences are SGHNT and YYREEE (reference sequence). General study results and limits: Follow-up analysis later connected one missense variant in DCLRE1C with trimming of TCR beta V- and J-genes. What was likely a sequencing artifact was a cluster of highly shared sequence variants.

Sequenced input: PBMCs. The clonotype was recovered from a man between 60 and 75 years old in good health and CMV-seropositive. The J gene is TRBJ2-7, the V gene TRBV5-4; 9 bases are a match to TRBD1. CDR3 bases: TGTGCCAGCAGCACAGCCGGGACAGGGCCAAGAGAGCAGTACTTC. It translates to CASSTAGTGPREQYF.